The 22 T cell receptor beta chains in this list originate from one sample, sequenced in a study of blood T cell repertoires in COVID-19. Some clones are missing from TCRdb's copy, which holds only in-frame ones; the method was immunoSEQ multiplex PCR. This table holds some 300,000 clones, approximately 89% found once. Material: peripheral blood. The origin of the receptors is a woman aged 25 to 39 who had recovered from COVID-19.

CDR3 loop: CASSEFQALSSYEQYF. The CDR3 DNA reads TGTGCCAGCAGTGAATTCCAGGCCCTGAGCTCCTACGAGCAGTACTTC. The gene calls are TRBV25-1 and TRBJ2-7; D not resolved. Trimming took 1 base from V and 0 from J, leaving 13 bases between them. The germline V gene has CDR1 MGHDK and CDR2 SYGVNS. The CDR3 has 16 amino acids.

This rearrangement joins TRBV7-2 to TRBJ1-1; TRBD1 matches 7 bases. From germline, CDR1 is SGHTA and CDR2 FQGNSA. The V and J ends lost 5 bases and 10 bases, in that order; junction bases with no gene match: 10. The length of the CDR3 is 13 residues. CDR3 residues: CASSRDSSKRAFF. The DNA for the CDR3 is TGTGCCAGCAGCCGGGACAGTAGTAAGCGAGCTTTCTTT.

This clone has a handful of counts. The chain has TRBV30 and TRBJ2-2, with no clear D. Trimming stripped 7 bases from V and 5 bases from J, with 8 bases between. The CDR3 is 11 amino acids. Germline CDR1 and CDR2: GTSNPN and SVGIG (reference sequence). The CDR3 sequence is CAFSRTGELFF. In nucleotides, the CDR3 is TGTGCCTTTTCGAGGACCGGGGAGCTGTTTTTT.

The rearrangement links TRBV6-1 to TRBJ2-5, with D tentatively TRBD2 (6 bases). V shed 2 bases and J shed 5 bases, with 21 bases lying between them. This CDR3 has 17 amino acids. The germline CDR1 and CDR2 sequences are MNHNS and SASEGT. The CDR3 DNA reads as TGTGCCAGCAGTGAAATCCGACCGGGCAGTGGGAGGGAGACCCAGTACTTC. Translated: CASSEIRPGSGRETQYF.

V usage is TRBV4-2 and J usage is TRBJ1-1; perhaps TRBD1 as D (6 bases). Per the germline V gene, CDR1 is LGHNA and CDR2 is YNFKEQ. This CDR3 spans 12 amino acids. V was clipped by 0 bases and J by 10 bases, with 9 bases between them. The CDR3 region has the DNA TGTGCCAGCAGCCAAGAACAGGGAGTAGCTTTCTTT. Translated: CASSQEQGVAFF.

The chain employs TRBV7-2 and TRBJ2-5; 10 nucleotides agree with TRBD2. Germline-derived CDR1 and CDR2 are SGHTA and FQGNSA. With V trimmed by 5 bases and J by 9 bases, 12 bases remained unmatched. The CDR3 extends over 15 amino acids. This CDR3 reads CASSPGLAFPGAQYF. The CDR3 DNA reads as TGTGCCAGCAGCCCGGGACTAGCGTTTCCCGGGGCCCAGTACTTC.

The chain combines TRBV2 with TRBJ2-2; TRBD1 matches 9 bases. The CDR3 loop spans 15 amino acids. Losses at the gene ends were 10 bases for V and 0 bases for J; bases not matched to a gene: 6. Per germline, CDR1 SNHLY and CDR2 FYNNEI. DNA of the CDR3: TGTGCCATTCTAAGGACAGGGGCGAACACCGGGGAGCTGTTTTTT. Its protein product is CAILRTGANTGELFF.

The chain uses TRBV19 and TRBJ1-5, with D uncertain. This CDR3 is built from 15 residues. Looked up from germline, CDR1 is LNHDA and CDR2 is SQIVND (reference sequence). Trimming removed 3 bases from V and 1 base from J, with 10 bases in between. In nucleotides, the CDR3 is TGTGCCAGTAGTATTGGGCACGGAAGCAATCAGCCCCAGCATTTT. The encoded protein is CASSIGHGSNQPQHF.

The genes are TRBV7-3 and TRBJ1-1; D call uncertain. This CDR3 region has 14 residues. Germline V CDR1 and CDR2: SGHTA, FQGTGA. The germline V and J ends were trimmed by 5 bases and 4 bases, with 14 bases remaining between them. The CDR3 is CASSPFEGGTEAFF. The CDR3 DNA reads as TGTGCCAGCAGCCCCTTTGAGGGAGGCACTGAAGCTTTCTTT.

The genes are TRBV6-2 or TRBV6-3 and TRBJ2-2; 8 bases fit TRBD1. J gave up 6 bases and V 4 bases, and 10 bases lay outside the gene matches. CDR3 length: 16 amino acids. Germline CDR1 MNHEY, CDR2 SVGEGT. This CDR3 reads CASSFRTGTAAGELFF. DNA for the CDR3: TGTGCCAGCAGTTTCCGGACAGGGACCGCGGCCGGGGAGCTGTTTTTT.

J is TRBJ1-6 and V is TRBV28; TRBD1 matches 7 bases. V was pared by 6 bases and J by 8 bases, with 10 bases of the junction left unmatched. The germline V gene encodes CDR1 MDHEN and CDR2 SYDVKM. This CDR3 comprises 15 residues. CDR3 in DNA: TGTGCCAGCAGCTCAACCGGGACAGCTTATTCACCCCTCCACTTT. This encodes CASSSTGTAYSPLHF.

In its sample, this clone is medium-sized (0.01 to 0.1%). The same CDR3 is also encoded by other DNA sequences in this sample. The chain recombines TRBV3-1 (or the pseudogene TRBV3-2) with TRBJ2-7, with D possibly matching TRBD1 (6 bases). V gave up 2 bases and J gave up 4 bases, with 6 bases separating them. The CDR3 covers 12 residues. From germline, CDR1 is LGHDT and CDR2 YNNKEL (reference sequence). CDR3 loop: CASSQRGYEQYF. The CDR3 coding sequence is TGTGCCAGCAGCCAAAGGGGGTACGAGCAGTACTTC.

As DNA, the CDR3 is TGTGCCAGCAGCTTACTAGGGGGAGCTGGAAACACCATATATTTT. Protein product: CASSLLGGAGNTIYF. The chain has TRBV11-2 and TRBJ1-3; a possible D gene is TRBD1 (6 bases). This CDR3 contains 15 residues. The germline V gene encodes CDR1 SGHAT and CDR2 FQNNGV. Trimming removed 2 bases at V and 2 bases at J, with 10 bases between. Supplemented by reference TRBV11-2 and TRBJ1-3, the full variable domain reads EAGVAQSPRYKIIEKRQSVAFWCNPISGHATLYWYQQILGQGPKLLIQFQNNGVVDDSQLPKDRFSAERLKGVDSTLKIQPAKLEDSAVYLCASSLLGGAGNTIYFGEGSWLTVV.

This chain connects TRBV13 to TRBJ2-5; 10 nucleotides line up with TRBD1. Trimming removed 5 bases from V and 1 base from J; junction bases left unmatched: 4. The CDR3 length is 15 residues. Germline V gene lookup returns CDR1 PRHDT and CDR2 FYEKMQ (reference sequence). In DNA form, the CDR3 reads TGTGCCAGCAGCACCAGACAGGGGGCCCAAGAGACCCAGTACTTC. It codes for CASSTRQGAQETQYF. Based on the CDR3 plus reference TRBV13 and TRBJ2-5, the full variable domain is AAGVIQSPRHLIKEKRETATLKCYPIPRHDTVYWYQQGPGQDPQFLISFYEKMQSDKGSIPDRFSAQQFSDYHSELNMSSLELGDSALYFCASSTRQGAQETQYFGPGTRLLVL.

The chain uses TRBV12-3 or TRBV12-4 and TRBJ2-5; 8 bases fit TRBD1. Trimming removed 8 bases from V and 5 bases from J; junction bases left unmatched: 7. The CDR3 spans 13 residues. This CDR3 is CASSQTGVETQYF. The CDR3 coding sequence is TGTGCCAGCTCTCAGACAGGGGTTGAGACCCAGTACTTC.

The chain is built from TRBV28 and TRBJ2-6, with TRBD2 as a possible D gene (5 bases). V was trimmed by 2 bases and J by 2 bases, leaving 16 bases between them. In germline, CDR1 is MDHEN, CDR2 SYDVKM. The CDR3 runs 18 residues. The CDR3 DNA reads TGTGCCAGCAGTTTACACACTAGGAGGCGCCCTGGGGCCAACGTCCTGACTTTC. Its protein product is CASSLHTRRRPGANVLTF. The full variable domain, with the rest looked up from reference TRBV28 and TRBJ2-6, is DVKVTQSSRYLVKRTGEKVFLECVQDMDHENMFWYRQDPGLGLRLIYFSYDVKMKEKGDIPEGYSVSREKKERFSLILESASTNQTSMYLCASSLHTRRRPGANVLTFGAGSRLTVL.

The chain joins TRBV7-2 to TRBJ2-2; D perhaps matches TRBD2 (5 bases). Germline CDR1 and CDR2: SGHTA and FQGNSA. The length of the CDR3 is 13 residues. Trimming removed 1 base at V and 6 bases at J, with 6 bases between. Written as DNA, the CDR3 is TGTGCCAGCAGCTTAGTGGAGGCCGGGGAGCTGTTTTTT. This encodes CASSLVEAGELFF.

CDR3 in amino acids: CASSFVSNEKLFF. The DNA of the CDR3 is TGTGCCAGCAGCTTCGTTTCTAATGAAAAACTGTTTTTT. The rearrangement joins TRBV5-5 to TRBJ1-4, with no clear D. Germline V lookup: CDR1 SGHKS, CDR2 YYEKEE (reference sequence). This CDR3 has 13 amino acids. Trimming shortened V by 2 bases and J by 3 bases, and 5 bases separated the two germline ends. The variable domain in full, completed from reference TRBV5-5 and TRBJ1-4, reads DAGVTQSPTHLIKTRGQQVTLRCSPISGHKSVSWYQQVLGQGPQFIFQYYEKEERGRGNFPDRFSARQFPNYSSELNVNALLLGDSALYLCASSFVSNEKLFFGSGTQLSVL.

V and J are TRBV7-2 and TRBJ2-5; a possible D gene is TRBD1 (6 bases). CDR1 is SGHTA, CDR2 FQGNSA, per germline. Deletions cut 1 base from V and 4 bases from J, with 13 bases between. The CDR3 is made up of 15 amino acids. DNA for the CDR3: TGTGCCAGCAGCTTAGTGGGCAGGGGAGTAGAGACCCAGTACTTC. Protein sequence: CASSLVGRGVETQYF.

J is TRBJ2-3 and V is TRBV10-3; no definite D call. The CDR3 is 13 residues long. The germline V and J ends were trimmed by 7 bases and 2 bases, with 10 bases remaining between them. Germline V gives CDR1 ENHRY, CDR2 SYGVKD. In DNA, the CDR3 is TGTGCCATCAATCCGGGTTCCACAGATACGCAGTATTTT. This codes for CAINPGSTDTQYF.

Notes on this clone: Distinct nucleotide sequences in the sample also encode this CDR3. V gene TRBV6-5 combines with J gene TRBJ1-3; no clear D gene. This CDR3 has 16 residues. Per the germline V gene, CDR1 is MNHEY and CDR2 is SVGAGI. Trimming pared 0 bases from V and 0 bases from J, leaving 9 bases between. The CDR3 region has the DNA TGTGCCAGCAGTTACTCCGGTGTGAGCTCTGGAAACACCATATATTTT. It codes for CASSYSGVSSGNTIYF.

The rearrangement links TRBV25-1 to TRBJ1-6; no reliable D call. V was pared by 1 base and J by 8 bases, with 6 bases between. CDR3 size: 13 residues. Germline V gene sequence: CDR1 MGHDK, CDR2 SYGVNS. The chain's CDR3 is CASSEFADSPLHF. In nucleotides, the CDR3 is TGTGCCAGCAGTGAATTCGCGGATTCACCCCTCCACTTT.